A single sample is the source of the 5 T cell receptor beta chains below, sequenced in a study of T cell responses to AZD1222 COVID-19 vaccine. Profiling relied on immunoSEQ multiplex PCR, and the TCRdb table lists in-frame clones only, not all of them. The sample lists roughly 140,000 clones, about 89% occurring once. Here the sequenced sample was peripheral blood, taken on day 0 of MenACWY control vaccination. The receptors originated from an adult in good health.

The chain uses TRBV7-8 and TRBJ1-2; TRBD1 agrees at 9 bases. V shed 2 bases and J 4 bases; nucleotides not matched to a gene: 8. CDR3 size: 16 residues. Germline assignment: CDR1 SGHVS and CDR2 FQNEAQ. This CDR3 reads CASSLMPGQGFYGYTF. Here the CDR3 DNA reads TGTGCCAGCAGCTTAATGCCGGGACAGGGTTTCTATGGCTACACCTTC.

This CDR3 is CASMGGDGNSPLHF. DNA of the CDR3: TGTGCCAGCATGGGGGGAGATGGTAATTCACCCCTCCACTTT. V usage is TRBV2 and J usage is TRBJ1-6; tentative D call: TRBD1 (5 bases). The germline V gene encodes CDR1 SNHLY and CDR2 FYNNEI. Trimming shortened V by 7 bases and J by 6 bases, and 13 bases separated the two germline ends. The CDR3 sequence is 14 residues long.

The chain combines TRBV5-1 with TRBJ1-6; 7 nucleotides match TRBD1. Looked up from germline, CDR1 is SGHRS and CDR2 is YFSETQ. The CDR3 consists of 16 residues. With V trimmed by 0 bases and J by 6 bases, 6 bases remained unmatched. CDR3 loop: CASSLGPGQSNSPLHF. Here the CDR3 DNA reads TGCGCCAGCAGCTTGGGGCCGGGACAGAGTAATTCACCCCTCCACTTT.

The CDR3 DNA reads as TGTGCCAGCAGCCAAGTGACCTGGGGACGAGTGAACACTGAAGCTTTCTTT. As protein: CASSQVTWGRVNTEAFF. The rearrangement links TRBV3-1 (or the pseudogene TRBV3-2) to TRBJ1-1, with a tentative D call TRBD1 (5 bases). CDR3 size: 17 residues. The germline V and J ends were trimmed by 1 base and 0 bases, with 15 bases remaining between them. CDR1 is LGHDT and CDR2 is YNNKEL in the germline V gene (reference sequence).

This sequence joins TRBV20-1 and TRBJ1-1; D remains ambiguous. The V gene lost 2 bases and the J gene lost 4 bases, with 5 bases spanning the gap. The CDR3 is 11 amino acids. CDR1 and CDR2 from the germline V gene are DFQATT and SNEGSKA (reference sequence). The CDR3 region has the DNA TGCAGTGCTAGAAGGACCACTGAAGCTTTCTTT. Translation: CSARRTTEAFF.